Listed below are T cell receptor beta chains from one sample, sequenced in a study of early stage breast cancer tumors. The repertoire was sequenced with immunoSEQ multiplex PCR; TCRdb's copy has only in-frame clones and lacks some. The repertoire includes almost 55,000 clones, around nine tenths of them detected once, and 5% sits in the top ten. Sequencing was carried out using blood. These receptor sequences come from a person aged 70 to 85 with breast cancer. The CDR3 runs from the conserved cysteine through the conserved F or W. The order of the fields is V gene, CDR3 length, J gene, CDR3 protein.

TRBV9	16	TRBJ2-7	CASSPGLAGANYEQYF
TRBV6-5	14	TRBJ1-2	CASSQTGFNYGYTF
TRBV7-3	12	TRBJ2-5	CASSPPSGTQYF
TRBV29-1	12	TRBJ1-1	CSVGGGRTEAFF
TRBV18	15	TRBJ1-4	CASSPRTGQDEKLFF
TRBV6-6	14	TRBJ1-5	CASIVGGTRQPQHF
TRBV6-5	14	TRBJ1-5	CASSYTDGDQPQHF
TRBV7-2	17	TRBJ2-5	CASSLVGAGQLQETQYF
TRBV5-4	13	TRBJ2-1	CASSLDYFNEQFF
TRBV7-8	13	TRBJ2-7	CASSLPVSYEQYF
TRBV11-2	16	TRBJ1-1	CASSLTPNRGDTEAFF
TRBV7-2	15	TRBJ2-7	CASSLLRTQSNEQYF
TRBV18	15	TRBJ1-2	CASSPRTGTDYGYTF
TRBV5-1	16	TRBJ2-4	CASSLVPGGRENIQYF
TRBV5-5	13	TRBJ1-1	CASSLGQTAEAFF
TRBV2	12	TRBJ1-2	CASSDRGYGYTF
TRBV6-5	16	TRBJ1-3	CASSYSISGGGNTIYF
TRBV6-5	16	TRBJ2-7	CASSYSRNRVSYEQYF
TRBV29-1	13	TRBJ1-4	CSVDSGRNEKLFF
TRBV10-1	13	TRBJ2-5	CASSESGIETQYF
TRBV11-2	17	TRBJ2-1	CASSLGLGTSGGREQFF
TRBV5-6	17	TRBJ1-4	CASSLSGTGHYNEKLFF
TRBV7-7	17	TRBJ2-1	CASTTPPQGVSYNEQFF
TRBV14	13	TRBJ1-1	CASSLQGNTEAFF
TRBV4-2	15	TRBJ1-3	CASSQALTGGNTIYF
TRBV11-2	15	TRBJ2-7	CASTPGTSGSHEQYF
TRBV27	13	TRBJ2-3	CASRSQGADTQYF
TRBV19	17	TRBJ1-3	CASSIRSDRSSGNTIYF
TRBV18	15	TRBJ1-2	CASSPNSDSNYGYTF
TRBV6-1	14	TRBJ1-1	CASSLGQASTEAFF
TRBV30	14	TRBJ1-5	CAWSKAGGNQPQHF
TRBV9	13	TRBJ2-7	CASSAHSELEQYF
TRBV5-4	17	TRBJ1-3	CASSSAGTARSGNTIYF
TRBV15	15	TRBJ2-1	CATSRVGLAGGEQFF